These T cell receptor beta chains were read from a single sample in a study of beta chain features in type 1 diabetes. The method was immunoSEQ multiplex PCR; TCRdb's version includes in-frame clones alone and lacks a portion of them. Of 640,000 or so clones listed, about an eighth were seen once; the top ten hold approximately 0.022%. Sequenced input: naive CD4+ T cells from blood. The origin of the receptors is a man aged 18-30 years with type 1 diabetes. Each CDR3 is given with its conserved first and last residue. D genes are given only for firm matches. Size values are once, few and many counts, or a class for expanded clones, and some rows have none.

D gene	V gene	J gene	clone size	CDR3 protein	CDR3 DNA
.	TRBV30	TRBJ1-4	few	CAWSPGLIGATNEKLFF	TGTGCCTGGAGTCCAGGACTCATTGGAGCAACTAATGAAAAACTGTTTTTT
.	TRBV30	TRBJ1-2	few	CAWSPPGGYTF	TGTGCCTGGAGCCCCCCCGGTGGCTACACCTTC
TRBD1	TRBV6-5	TRBJ2-3	.	CASSSTDRGGDTQYF	TGTGCCAGCAGTTCAACCGACAGGGGCGGGGATACGCAGTATTTT
.	TRBV20-1	TRBJ2-3	.	CSAMADTQYF	TGCAGTGCTATGGCGGATACGCAGTATTTT
.	TRBV29-1	TRBJ2-1	.	CSVVRGAIGNEQFF	TGCAGCGTTGTTAGGGGGGCGATTGGAAATGAGCAGTTCTTC
.	TRBV2	TRBJ1-1	few	CASSTGLTEAFF	TGTGCCAGCAGCACAGGGCTCACTGAAGCTTTCTTT
.	TRBV7-9	TRBJ2-5	.	CASSSGFTPQETQYF	TGTGCCAGCAGCTCGGGGTTTACGCCCCAAGAGACCCAGTACTTC
TRBD1	TRBV28	TRBJ2-7	.	CASSSGQAREEQYF	TGTGCCAGCAGTTCGGGACAGGCCAGAGAGGAGCAGTACTTC
.	TRBV11-3	TRBJ1-2	few	CASSSSGYGYTF	TGTGCCAGCAGCAGTAGTGGGTATGGCTACACCTTC
.	TRBV2	TRBJ1-4	.	CASSEGEKLFF	TGTGCCAGCAGTGAGGGAGAAAAACTGTTTTTT
.	TRBV30	TRBJ1-2	.	CAWLGGSLNYGYTF	TGTGCCTGGTTAGGGGGAAGCCTTAACTATGGCTACACCTTC
.	TRBV10-3	TRBJ1-5	.	CAISEGAEQPQHF	TGTGCCATCAGTGAGGGAGCGGAACAGCCCCAGCATTTT
.	TRBV5-4	TRBJ2-5	few	CASSARGTQETQYF	TGTGCCAGCAGCGCTAGGGGGACCCAAGAGACCCAGTACTTC
.	TRBV4-1	TRBJ2-7	.	CASSQLWGNEQYF	TGCGCCAGCAGTCAATTGTGGGGGAACGAGCAGTACTTC
.	TRBV25-1	TRBJ1-3	few	CASGLSGNTIYF	TGTGCCAGCGGCCTCTCTGGAAACACCATATATTTT
TRBD1	TRBV5-6	TRBJ1-5	few	CASSQGQGDQPQHF	TGTGCCAGCAGCCAGGGACAGGGCGACCAGCCCCAGCATTTT
.	TRBV6-1	TRBJ2-2	few	CASNREGLGTGELFF	TGTGCCAGCAACAGGGAAGGGCTAGGGACCGGGGAGCTGTTTTTT
.	TRBV5-6	TRBJ2-5	.	CASTQGAGKETQYF	TGTGCCAGCACCCAGGGTGCGGGGAAAGAGACCCAGTACTTC
.	TRBV9	TRBJ1-1	few	CASSANTEAFF	TGTGCCAGCAGCGCTAACACTGAAGCTTTCTTT
.	TRBV29-1	TRBJ1-5	.	CSVSDSNQPQHF	TGCAGCGTCAGTGATAGCAATCAGCCCCAGCATTTT
.	TRBV20-1	TRBJ1-2	.	CSARDVEGYTF	TGCAGTGCTAGAGATGTCGAGGGCTACACCTTC
.	TRBV9	TRBJ2-5	.	CASSVEALETQYF	TGTGCCAGCAGCGTAGAAGCCCTCGAGACCCAGTACTTC
TRBD2	TRBV29-1	TRBJ2-5	few	CSVYGLAGGRETQYF	TGCAGCGTCTACGGACTAGCGGGGGGGCGCGAGACCCAGTACTTC
TRBD2	TRBV5-4	TRBJ2-7	.	CASSPGGWYEQYF	TGTGCCAGCAGCCCCGGGGGGTGGTACGAGCAGTACTTC
TRBD1	TRBV12-5	TRBJ1-2	.	CASGLRQGLDYGYTF	TGTGCTAGTGGTCTTAGACAGGGATTGGACTATGGCTACACCTTC
.	TRBV5-1	TRBJ2-3	.	CASRVEGEITDTQYF	TGCGCCAGCAGGGTGGAGGGCGAGATCACAGATACGCAGTATTTT
TRBD1	TRBV30	TRBJ2-7	.	CAWSYHPGQGPSYEQYF	TGTGCCTGGAGTTACCACCCGGGACAGGGGCCCTCCTACGAGCAGTACTTC
.	TRBV28	TRBJ2-3	few	CATGGVSPDTQYF	TGTGCCACAGGTGGGGTTTCTCCAGATACGCAGTATTTT
TRBD2	TRBV6-5	TRBJ2-6	few	CASNPGGSGANVLTF	TGTGCCAGCAATCCCGGGGGGTCTGGGGCCAACGTCCTGACTTTC
TRBD1	TRBV5-1	TRBJ1-1	few	CASSFATGQNTEAFF	TGCGCCAGCAGCTTCGCGACAGGGCAGAACACTGAAGCTTTCTTT
TRBD1	TRBV7-7	TRBJ2-2	.	CASSLEGGLTGELFF	TGTGCTAGCAGCTTAGAAGGGGGCCTCACCGGGGAGCTGTTTTTT
TRBD1	TRBV19	TRBJ2-1	.	CASSIRDSTGNEQFF	TGTGCCAGTAGTATCAGGGACAGCACAGGGAATGAGCAGTTCTTC
.	TRBV2	TRBJ2-1	.	CASSEGTYNEQFF	TGTGCCAGCAGTGAAGGGACTTACAATGAGCAGTTCTTC
.	TRBV7-9	TRBJ1-1	few	CASSVGRMNTEAFF	TGTGCCAGCAGCGTCGGACGGATGAACACTGAAGCTTTCTTT
.	TRBV10-3	TRBJ2-2	few	CAIRIGQTTGELFF	TGTGCCATCAGGATCGGACAGACCACCGGGGAGCTGTTTTTT
.	TRBV4-1	TRBJ1-6	few	CASSQEGFSPLHF	TGCGCCAGCAGCCAAGAAGGGTTCTCACCCCTCCACTTT
TRBD2	TRBV6-5	TRBJ2-5	.	CASSDSGGRETQYF	TGTGCCAGCAGTGACAGCGGGGGTCGGGAGACCCAGTACTTC
.	TRBV5-4	TRBJ1-1	few	CASSLNPNTEAFF	TGTGCCAGCAGCTTGAATCCGAACACTGAAGCTTTCTTT
.	TRBV5-4	TRBJ2-5	few	CASSLDRRQETQYF	TGTGCCAGCAGCTTAGACCGTCGCCAAGAGACCCAGTACTTC
.	TRBV4-1	TRBJ2-4	few	CASSPVGEAKNIQYF	TGCGCCAGCAGCCCAGTGGGCGAAGCCAAAAACATTCAGTACTTC
TRBD1	TRBV9	TRBJ2-7	.	CASSAGGTGAYEQYF	TGTGCCAGCAGTGCCGGAGGGACAGGCGCCTACGAGCAGTACTTC
.	TRBV5-4	TRBJ2-5	.	CASSLVQFDETQYF	TGTGCCAGCAGCTTGGTACAGTTCGACGAGACCCAGTACTTC
.	TRBV7-2	TRBJ1-2	.	CASSLAGTEYGYTF	TGTGCCAGCAGCTTAGCCGGGACGGAATATGGCTACACCTTC
.	TRBV7-9	TRBJ2-1	.	CASSSQFF	TGTGCCAGCAGCTCGCAGTTCTTC
.	TRBV15	TRBJ2-5	.	CATSVAFNKETQYF	TGTGCCACCAGCGTGGCCTTCAATAAGGAGACCCAGTACTTC
TRBD1	TRBV6-5	TRBJ1-2	.	CASSGTDRVGYTF	TGTGCCAGCAGTGGAACCGACAGGGTTGGCTACACCTTC
TRBD2	TRBV30	TRBJ2-2	few	CAWSVGLAGELFF	TGTGCCTGGAGTGTAGGACTAGCGGGGGAGCTGTTTTTT
TRBD1	TRBV6-5	TRBJ1-1	.	CASRDRGLNTEAFF	TGTGCCAGTCGGGACAGGGGACTGAACACTGAAGCTTTCTTT
.	TRBV5-1	TRBJ2-3	.	CASSSPRTDRTDTQYF	TGCGCCAGCAGCTCCCCCAGGACAGACCGAACAGATACGCAGTATTTT
TRBD1	TRBV7-2	TRBJ1-5	few	CASSFRQGGNQPQHF	TGTGCCAGCAGCTTCCGACAGGGAGGCAATCAGCCCCAGCATTTT
.	TRBV9	TRBJ1-2	.	CASSVGGDNYGYTF	TGTGCCAGCAGCGTAGGTGGGGATAACTATGGCTACACCTTC
.	TRBV9	TRBJ2-2	few	CASSIQGLNTGELFF	TGTGCCAGCAGCATCCAGGGACTGAACACCGGGGAGCTGTTTTTT
.	TRBV30	TRBJ1-6	few	CAFEGNSPLHF	TGTGCCTTTGAAGGGAATTCACCCCTCCACTTT
.	TRBV2	TRBJ2-7	.	CASSVTEYEQYF	TGTGCCAGCAGCGTCACCGAGTACGAGCAGTACTTC
.	TRBV11-2	TRBJ2-5	.	CASRPIWGDQETQYF	TGTGCCAGCAGGCCCATTTGGGGGGACCAAGAGACCCAGTACTTC
TRBD1	TRBV7-2	TRBJ1-3	few	CASSMTGGGNTIYF	TGTGCCAGCAGCATGACAGGGGGCGGAAACACCATATATTTT
TRBD1	TRBV30	TRBJ1-5	.	CACDRDDGQPQHF	TGTGCCTGTGACAGGGACGACGGGCAGCCCCAGCATTTT
.	TRBV29-1	TRBJ2-5	few	CSVDKQTPPETQYF	TGCAGCGTTGATAAGCAAACCCCCCCAGAGACCCAGTACTTC
.	TRBV7-9	TRBJ1-4	few	CASSSQGNNEKLFF	TGTGCCAGCAGTTCCCAGGGGAATAATGAAAAACTGTTTTTT